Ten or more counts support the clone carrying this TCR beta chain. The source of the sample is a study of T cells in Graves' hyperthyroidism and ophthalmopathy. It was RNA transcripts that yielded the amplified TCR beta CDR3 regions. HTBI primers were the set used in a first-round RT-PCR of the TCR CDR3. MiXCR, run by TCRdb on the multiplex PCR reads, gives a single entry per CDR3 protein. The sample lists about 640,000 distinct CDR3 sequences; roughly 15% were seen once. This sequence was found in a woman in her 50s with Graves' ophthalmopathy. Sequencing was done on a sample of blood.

CDR3 coding DNA: TGTGCCAGCAGTGATCTTGGGGGCCCTTCACCCCTCCACTTT. Amino acid sequence: CASSDLGGPSPLHF. This rearrangement joins TRBV2 to TRBJ1-6, with D perhaps matching TRBD1 (6 bases). The CDR3 has 14 amino acids. Trimming stripped 3 bases from V and 9 bases from J, with 12 bases between. CDR1 and CDR2 (germline): SNHLY, FYNNEI. The variable domain in full, completed from reference TRBV2 and TRBJ1-6, reads EPEVTQTPSHQVTQMGQEVILRCVPISNHLYFYWYRQILGQKVEFLVSFYNNEISEKSEIFDDQFSVERPDGSNFTLKIRSTKLEDSAMYFCASSDLGGPSPLHFGNGTRLTVT.